This TCR beta chain was documented in a study of T-cell reconstitution after alpha-beta-depleted transplantation in children. This CDR3 has 14 residues. The V and J ends lost 1 base and 2 bases respectively, with 7 bases between them. Unique molecular identifiers tagged the TCRbeta library. TCRdb redid the calling of the PCR reads with MiXCR, one entry per CDR3 protein. The sample consists of about 200,000 distinct CDR3 sequences, 14% to 15% of them appearing once. This clonotype was counted many times. The sequence was collected from a human donor who donated a stem cell graft to a child with acute lymphoblastic leukemia. Sequences were derived from PBMCs from the stem cell graft donor, sampled from the stem cell graft. The genes are TRBV12-3 or TRBV12-4 and TRBJ2-3; the D is unclear. For the CDR3, the DNA is TGTGCCAGCAGTTTAGACAGCCCCACAGATACGCAGTATTTT. Its translation: CASSLDSPTDTQYF.